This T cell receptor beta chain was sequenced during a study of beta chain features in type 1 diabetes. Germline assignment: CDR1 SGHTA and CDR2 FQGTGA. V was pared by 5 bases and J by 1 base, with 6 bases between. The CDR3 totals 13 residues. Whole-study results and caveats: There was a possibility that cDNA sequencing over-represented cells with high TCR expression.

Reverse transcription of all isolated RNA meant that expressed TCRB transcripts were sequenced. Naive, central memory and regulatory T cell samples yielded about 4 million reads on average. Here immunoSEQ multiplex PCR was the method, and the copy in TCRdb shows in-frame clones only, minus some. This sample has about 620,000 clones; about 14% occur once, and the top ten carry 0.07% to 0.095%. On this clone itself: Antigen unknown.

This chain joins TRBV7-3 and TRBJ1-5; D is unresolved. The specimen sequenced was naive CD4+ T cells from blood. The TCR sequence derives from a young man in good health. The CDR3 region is CASSPDSNQPQHF. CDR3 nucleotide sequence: TGTGCCAGCAGCCCCGACAGCAATCAGCCCCAGCATTTT.